Shown below are 8 T cell receptor beta chains from a single sample sequenced in a study of T cells after yellow fever vaccination. From the 5' RACE reads, TCRdb called clonotypes with MiXCR, one entry per CDR3 protein. The repertoire holds approximately 260,000 distinct CDR3 sequences, with 5.2% as singletons. The source material was CD4+ T cells sorted from PBMCs, sampled on the day of the yellow fever booster vaccination. The receptors stem from a man aged 18 to 29 who received the YFV17D yellow fever vaccine.

This clonotype has a count of ten or more. V and J are TRBV7-9 and TRBJ1-1; D remains unclear. The germline V gene encodes CDR1 SEHNR and CDR2 FQNEAQ (reference sequence). Trimming took 1 base from V and 1 from J, leaving 7 bases between them. This CDR3 has 14 residues. The CDR3 bases are TGTGCCAGCAGCTTAGGCGGGGAGAACACTGAAGCTTTCTTT. Its translation is CASSLGGENTEAFF.

In this sample, this clonotype turned up many times. The chain couples TRBV7-2 to TRBJ2-3; D gene uncertain. The CDR3 length is 12 residues. CDR1 is SGHTA, CDR2 FQGNSA, per germline. With 5 bases removed from V and 5 bases from J, the gap between germline ends came to 8 bases. The DNA for the CDR3 is TGTGCCAGCAGCCCCCAGCGAGATACGCAGTATTTT. Translated: CASSPQRDTQYF.

At least ten counts were recorded for this clonotype. The chain combines TRBV12-3 or TRBV12-4 with TRBJ1-1; D is uncertain. V shed 5 bases and J shed 0 bases, with 13 bases lying between them. This CDR3 is built from 15 residues. DNA for the CDR3: TGTGCCAGCAGTCCTGGCCTAATCATGAACACTGAAGCTTTCTTT. Residues: CASSPGLIMNTEAFF.

This clonotype was picked up a small number of times. The J gene is TRBJ2-7, the V gene TRBV5-5; D may correspond to TRBD1 or TRBD2 (6 bases each). The germline V gene encodes CDR1 SGHKS and CDR2 YYEKEE (reference sequence). V was shortened by 5 bases and J by 2 bases, with 14 bases between the two germline ends. The CDR3 contains 14 residues. The CDR3 here is CASSSIGGPYEQYF. The CDR3 DNA reads as TGTGCCAGCAGTTCGATTGGGGGGCCCTACGAGCAGTACTTC.

This clonotype was seen more than once but under ten times. The chain uses TRBV10-2 and TRBJ1-2; no firm D call. With 5 bases removed from V and 6 bases from J, the gap between germline ends came to 13 bases. Germline CDR1 reads WSHSY; CDR2 reads SAAADI. The CDR3 sequence is 13 residues long. The CDR3 bases are TGCGCCAGCAGTCTTCTCGACTTCCATGGCTACACCTTC. It specifies CASSLLDFHGYTF.

This clonotype was observed a handful of times. The V gene is TRBV29-1, the J gene TRBJ1-1; D unresolved. This CDR3 has 10 residues. Germline V gives CDR1 SQVTM, CDR2 ANQGSEA. Between the trimmed V and J ends, which lost 0 bases and 10 bases, there was a span of 6 bases. In DNA form, the CDR3 reads TGCAGCGTTGAAGAGGGAGCAGCTTTCTTT. Translating it yields CSVEEGAAFF.

This clonotype was seen only a few times. CDR3 nucleotides: TGCAGTGCAGCCCTCCCGGGACGTGGCTACACCTTC. This translates into CSAALPGRGYTF. V is TRBV20-1 and J is TRBJ1-2; the D gene is possibly TRBD1 (5 bases). Between the trimmed V and J ends, which lost 6 bases and 7 bases, there was a span of 15 bases. The CDR3 consists of 12 residues. Germline V CDR1 and CDR2: DFQATT, SNEGSKA (reference sequence).

This clonotype has just a few counts. This chain's CDR3 is CAHAGGPDQPQHF. The CDR3 region has the DNA TGTGCCCACGCCGGGGGTCCGGATCAGCCCCAGCATTTT. The rearrangement joins TRBV10-3 to TRBJ1-5, with D perhaps TRBD1 (5 bases). Between the trimmed V and J ends, which lost 11 bases and 5 bases, there was a span of 16 bases. Germline CDR1 and CDR2: ENHRY and SYGVKD. The CDR3 runs to 13 residues.